A single T cell receptor beta chain is shown here with its context. The sample belongs to a study of tumor and adjacent non-tumor tissue in lung cancer. On the study more broadly: Patients comprised about eleven adenocarcinoma, a couple of squamous cell carcinoma and 1 small cell lung cancer.

RNA was extracted from bulk tissue without any cell sorting. The library came from three nested PCR rounds adapted from ARM-PCR protocols. TCRdb reprocessed the multiplex PCR reads via MiXCR and lists one record per CDR3 protein. The sample carries roughly 220,000 distinct CDR3 sequences, 60% to 75% recorded once. Germline CDR1 reads SGHNT; CDR2 reads YENEEA. With V trimmed by 10 bases and J by 12 bases, 13 bases remained unmatched. The CDR3 spans 14 residues. The receptor's source is a man between 60 and 75 years old with non-small cell lung cancer. This chain links TRBV11-3 with TRBJ2-1; 12 bases are a match to TRBD2. The sample taken for sequencing was lung tumor tissue. The CDR3 region has the DNA TGTGCCAACAGATGGACTAGCGGGGCGAGCGGGCAGTTCTTC. Protein sequence: CANRWTSGASGQFF.